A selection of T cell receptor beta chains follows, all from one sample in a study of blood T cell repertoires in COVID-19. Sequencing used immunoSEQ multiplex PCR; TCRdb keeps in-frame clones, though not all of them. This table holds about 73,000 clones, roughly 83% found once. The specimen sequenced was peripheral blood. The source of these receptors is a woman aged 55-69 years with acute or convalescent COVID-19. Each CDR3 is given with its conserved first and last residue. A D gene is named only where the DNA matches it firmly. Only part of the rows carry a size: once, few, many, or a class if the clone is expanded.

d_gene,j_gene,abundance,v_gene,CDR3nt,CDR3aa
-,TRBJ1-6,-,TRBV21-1,TGTGCCAGCAGCAAAAGGTTGGACGTGGACTCGAGCTCCTATAATTCACCCCTCCACTTT,CASSKRLDVDSSSYNSPLHF
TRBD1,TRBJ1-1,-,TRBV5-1,TGCGCCAGCAGCTTTGGTGACAGGGGGAGATCTGAAGCTTTCTTT,CASSFGDRGRSEAFF
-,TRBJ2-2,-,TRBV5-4,TGTGCCAGCAGCATTGGACAGACCGGGGAGCTGTTTTTT,CASSIGQTGELFF
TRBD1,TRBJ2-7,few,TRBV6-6,TGTGCCAGCAGTCCCGGGACAGGGGGTACCTACGAGCAGTACTTC,CASSPGTGGTYEQYF
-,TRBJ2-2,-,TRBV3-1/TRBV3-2,TGTGCCAGCAGCCAACGAGGCAGGAACACCGGGGAGCTGTTTTTT,CASSQRGRNTGELFF
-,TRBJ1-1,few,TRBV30,TGTGCCTCAACGGGGTGGACTGAAGCTTTCTTT,CASTGWTEAFF
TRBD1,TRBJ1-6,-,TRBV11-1,TGTGCCAGCAGCTTGGGACAGAGTTATAATTCACCCCTCCACTTT,CASSLGQSYNSPLHF
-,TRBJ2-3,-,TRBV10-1,TGCGCCAGCAGCGGGACAACTTCTAGCACAGATACGCAGTATTTT,CASSGTTSSTDTQYF
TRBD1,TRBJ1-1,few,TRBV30,TGTGCCTGGACGGGACAGGGCAACACTGAAGCTTTCTTT,CAWTGQGNTEAFF
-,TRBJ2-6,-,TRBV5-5,TGTGCCAGCAGCTTGGGGGGGCTTAGACCTGGGGCCAACGTCCTGACTTTC,CASSLGGLRPGANVLTF
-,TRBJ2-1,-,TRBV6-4,TGTGCCAGCAGTGAGGACAGCTCCTACAATGAGCAGTTCTTC,CASSEDSSYNEQFF
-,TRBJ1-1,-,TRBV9,TGTGCCAGCAGCGTAGCTACCCGGAACACTGAAGCTTTCTTT,CASSVATRNTEAFF
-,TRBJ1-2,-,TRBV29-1,TGCAGCGTTGCACCCCTGGGAGTGGCCTCGGGCTATGGCTACACCTTC,CSVAPLGVASGYGYTF
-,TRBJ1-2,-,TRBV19,TGTGCCAGCCAGGACACGTACTATGGCTACACCTTC,CASQDTYYGYTF
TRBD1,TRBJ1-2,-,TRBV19,TGTGCCAGTAGTCCATCCTTTAAGGGACAGGGATCTCACGCCTTC,CASSPSFKGQGSHAF
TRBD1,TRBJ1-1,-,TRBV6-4,TGTGCCAGCAGTCGGGACAGGGGAACTGAAGCTTTCTTT,CASSRDRGTEAFF
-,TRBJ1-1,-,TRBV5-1,TGCGCCAGCAGCTTGGGGTCTGGCCTCATGAACACTGAAGCTTTCTTT,CASSLGSGLMNTEAFF
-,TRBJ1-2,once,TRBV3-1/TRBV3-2,TGTGCCAGCAGCCAAGATCGAGCGCAGAACTATGGCTACACCTTC,CASSQDRAQNYGYTF
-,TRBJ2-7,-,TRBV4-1,TGCGCCAGCAGCCGTCAGGGGATTCGCACCTACGAGCAGTACTTC,CASSRQGIRTYEQYF
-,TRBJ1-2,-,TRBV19,TGTGCCAGTAGCCCCTCGCAGGGGCGGTATGGCTACACCTTC,CASSPSQGRYGYTF
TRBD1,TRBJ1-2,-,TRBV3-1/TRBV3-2,TGTGCCAGCAGCCGGGACAGGGGGTTCTATGGCTACACCTTC,CASSRDRGFYGYTF
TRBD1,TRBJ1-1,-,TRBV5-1,TGCGCCAGCAGCTTGGGGGACAGGGCTCACACTGAAGCTTTCTTT,CASSLGDRAHTEAFF
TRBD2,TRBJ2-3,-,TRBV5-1,TGCGCCAGCAGCAAGGGACTAGCGGGAGGCCGGGGGGCCACAGATACGCAGTATTTT,CASSKGLAGGRGATDTQYF
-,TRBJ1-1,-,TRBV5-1,TGCGCCAGCAGCTACAGAGCCACGGGGGGCACTGAAGCTTTCTTT,CASSYRATGGTEAFF
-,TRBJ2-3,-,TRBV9,TGTGCCAGCAGCGTATACAGCGGGACAGATACGCAGTATTTT,CASSVYSGTDTQYF
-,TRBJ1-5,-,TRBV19,TGTGCCAGTAGTATAGATCCTCGGGGGGGTCAGCCCCAGCATTTT,CASSIDPRGGQPQHF
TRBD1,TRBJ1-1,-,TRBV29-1,TGCAGCGTTGTAGTAGGGGGCCTGAACACTGAAGCTTTCTTT,CSVVVGGLNTEAFF
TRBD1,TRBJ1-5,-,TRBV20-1,TGCAGTGCTAGTGGGACAGGGGGCTTCAATCAGCCCCAGCATTTT,CSASGTGGFNQPQHF
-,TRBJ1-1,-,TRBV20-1,TGCAGTGCTAGTAGCGCTGGGCAGGGGAACACTGAAGCTTTCTTT,CSASSAGQGNTEAFF
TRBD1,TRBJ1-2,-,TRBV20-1,TGCAGTGCTAGTGGACAGGGGGCCACAGAAGGCTACACCTTC,CSASGQGATEGYTF
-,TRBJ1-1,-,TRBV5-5,TGTGCCAGCAGCAGCAGGGGATCGCTGAACACTGAAGCTTTCTTT,CASSSRGSLNTEAFF
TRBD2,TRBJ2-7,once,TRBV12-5,TGTGCTAGTGGACCTACCCTCCTAGCGGGGGTATACGAGCAGTACTTC,CASGPTLLAGVYEQYF
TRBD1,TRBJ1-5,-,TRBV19,TGTGCCAGTAGTATGCGACAGGGGGGTAGCAATCAGCCCCAGCATTTT,CASSMRQGGSNQPQHF
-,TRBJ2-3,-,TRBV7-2,TGTGCCAGCAGCCTCCGGAGGGCCCCAGATACGCAGTATTTT,CASSLRRAPDTQYF
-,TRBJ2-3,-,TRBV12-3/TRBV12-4,TGTGCCAGCAGTTCGGCAGATACGCAGTATTTT,CASSSADTQYF
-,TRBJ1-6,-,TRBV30,TGTGTCCTGGAAATCTTACGGGGGTCGGCTTCACCCCTCCACTTT,CVLEILRGSASPLHF
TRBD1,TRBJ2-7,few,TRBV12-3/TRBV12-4,TGTGCCAGCAGAGGGACAGGATTCTACGAGCAGTACTTC,CASRGTGFYEQYF
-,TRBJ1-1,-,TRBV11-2,TGTGCCAGCAGCTTATACGGGGAAGCTTTCTTT,CASSLYGEAFF
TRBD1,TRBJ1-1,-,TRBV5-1,TGCGCCAGCAGCTTTACAGGGGGGAACACTGAAGCTTTCTTT,CASSFTGGNTEAFF
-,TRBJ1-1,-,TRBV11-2,TGTGCCAGCAGCTTAGATCCTGGGGGAGGGACTGAAGCTTTCTTT,CASSLDPGGGTEAFF
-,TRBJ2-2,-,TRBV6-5,TGTGCCAGCAGTTTACGCGGGTTAAACACCGGGGAGCTGTTTTTT,CASSLRGLNTGELFF
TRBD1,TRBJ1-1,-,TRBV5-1,TGCGCCAGCAGCATCTCTCCCACAGGGGGGAACACTGAAGCTTTCTTT,CASSISPTGGNTEAFF
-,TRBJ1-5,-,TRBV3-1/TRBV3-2,TGTGCCAGCAGCCAAAGCCTATCCTCGGGTCAGCCCCAGCATTTT,CASSQSLSSGQPQHF
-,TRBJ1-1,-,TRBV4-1,TGCGCCAGCAGCCAAGATCTTGGTAGGGGGTCGAACACTGAAGCTTTCTTT,CASSQDLGRGSNTEAFF
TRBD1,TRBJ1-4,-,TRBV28,TGTGCCACCAACTCCCAGGACAGGGGCGAAAAACTGTTTTTT,CATNSQDRGEKLFF
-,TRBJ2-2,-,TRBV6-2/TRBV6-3,TGTGCCAGCAGTTACATAGGAATAGGGGGGGACACCGGGGAGCTGTTTTTT,CASSYIGIGGDTGELFF
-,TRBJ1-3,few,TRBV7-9,TGTGCCAGCAGCTTAGGGAGCAGGGAAAACACCATATATTTT,CASSLGSRENTIYF
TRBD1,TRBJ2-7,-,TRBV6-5,TGTGCCAGCAGGACGGGCGGGACAGGGGGGTACGAGCAGTACTTC,CASRTGGTGGYEQYF
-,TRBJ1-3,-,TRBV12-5,TGTGCTAGTCAGGGTGAGTCTGGAAACACCATATATTTT,CASQGESGNTIYF
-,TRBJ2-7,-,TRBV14,TGTGCCAGCAGTCCCCTCGGGGTTCGATACGAGCAGTACTTC,CASSPLGVRYEQYF
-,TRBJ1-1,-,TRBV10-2,TGCGCCAGCAGTCGACAGGAGTGGAACACTGAAGCTTTCTTT,CASSRQEWNTEAFF
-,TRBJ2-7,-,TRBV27,TGTGCCAGCAGTTTGGTGCCAGGGCTCTCCTACGAGCAGTACTTC,CASSLVPGLSYEQYF